This T cell receptor beta chain is from a study of shared clonotypes between healthy human individuals (TCRdb year 2020). About the study as a whole: The cohort included three men and two women between 18 and 49 years of age. For each donor, three plates each were used for CD4 naive and CD4 memory, two plates were used for CD8 naive, and one plate was used for CD8 memory. Blood TCR repertoires of a handful of healthy adults were deeply sequenced to estimate repertoire size and the extent of clonotype sharing between individuals. Different laboratories and diverse techniques were used to prepare libraries and sequence TCR repertoires, to increase sequencing depth and limit assay-specific biases. Between about 0.94 and 8.9 billion PBMCs per donor were obtained by leukapheresis.

CD8 naive samples consisted of CD45RO-negative cells that were positively selected for CCR7, yielding a CD45RA+CCR7+ population without TemRA cells. Donors were healthy HIV-negative adults with no recently reported acute infections or vaccinations. Only Caucasian adults living in Nashville, Tennessee, USA were represented among the donors. After blood collection by leukapheresis, PBMCs were isolated using Ficoll-Histopaque density gradient centrifugation and then cryopreserved in the vapor phase of liquid nitrogen. Analytical flow cytometry was used to check the purity and quantity of every magnetically sorted T cell population. From each sorted fraction, genomic DNA was isolated and quantified by UV absorbance on a Nanodrop 2000c. This clone was observed a single time. Its antigen is still unknown. Base-call qualities are not available, and no considerably larger clone is one nucleotide away. Results and caveats for the whole study, not just this receptor: Sampling was restricted to blood, and TCR repertoires in tissue are likely to differ from TCR repertoires in blood. Even with the large sequencing depth, rarefaction of the sorted-subset datasets indicated that sequencing was incomplete. Across a handful of donors, approximately 4.9% of naive CD4, around 3.5% of naive CD8, about 2.3% of memory CD4, and approximately 0.4% of memory CD8 clonotypes were shared. Compared with non-shared clonotypes, the clonotypes found in all four sorted-subset donors had higher generation probabilities. Based on pairwise subsampling, the degree of clonotype sharing among donors was expected to be affected by sequencing depth. Estimated clonotype richness was generally larger for naive than for memory subsets. Because the study included only a small number of donors, the genetic and exposure-history diversity represented was limited.

Using the deep immunoSEQ assay, TCR CDR3 regions were amplified from genomic DNA by multiplex PCR. Extracted genomic DNA from each cell subset was spread evenly across all wells of several immunoSEQ 96-well plates, with each plate serving as a replicate. For sorted subsets, each replicate PCR was loaded with approximately 0.2 ug genomic DNA, equivalent to 30,000 to 35,000 T cell genomes. Purified libraries were quantified with a Qubit 3.0 fluorometer, sized on a Bioanalyzer 2100, and re-quantified with the KAPA Library Quantification kit. Every immunoSEQ 96-well plate was sequenced on a separate single-read 150-cycle Illumina NextSeq 550 flow cell. Processing in the source paper ran as follows. Because only junctional sequences without quality scores were contained in the immunoSEQ output, filtering matching that applied to full-length reads could not be performed. To assign V/J genes and CDR3, sequences were annotated against IMGT germline references using PyIR, a Python wrapper for IgBLAST v1.9. Reads were removed for weak V/J assignments (E-value above 1e-6), missing CDR3, stop codons, out-of-frame junctions, or ambiguous translated residues. V3J clonotypes were defined as sequences sharing an identical inferred V gene, J gene, and CDR3 amino acid sequence. To compute the percentage overlap between repertoires, the number of shared unique clonotypes was divided by the size of the smaller repertoire. Three approaches were used to assess repertoire richness: RTK rarefaction, the Chao1 estimator, and Recon v2.1 estimates of unobserved clonotypes. Generation probabilities for all TCRbeta clonotypes obtained by the gDNA method from several donors were computed using OLGA. TCRdb carries this immuneACCESS record with in-frame sequences only. Its versions omit some clonotypes, under half of them owing to an unresolved V gene in the studies checked, with the rest unexplained. Clonal size and the V and J genes are those of that table, whereas D and trimming came from the DNA. This sample is represented by around 1,900,000 clones; around 93% of them were singletons. Of the sample, around 1.7% falls within the top ten clones.

The source of this sequence is a young man in good health. Some clones in this sample may be carry-over from other donors' samples. Sequencing was performed on naive CD8+ T cells from PBMCs. Interpreted using the paper, the cell subset or site label stands for: CD45RA+CCR7+.

The CDR3 region reads CASSRTSGPNQETQYF. The bases are TGTGCCAGCTCACGGACATCAGGCCCTAACCAAGAGACCCAGTACTTC. This receptor chain uses TRBV18 and TRBJ2-5; TRBD1 could be the D gene, as 5 bases match. The V and J ends are trimmed by 4 bases and 0 bases, leaving 15 bases between them. The CDR3 holds 16 amino acids from the cysteine to the phenylalanine. The sequence is cut down to CDR3 DNA, 48 bases in frame from base 1. CDR1 and CDR2, looked up from the germline V gene, are KGHSH and LQKENI.